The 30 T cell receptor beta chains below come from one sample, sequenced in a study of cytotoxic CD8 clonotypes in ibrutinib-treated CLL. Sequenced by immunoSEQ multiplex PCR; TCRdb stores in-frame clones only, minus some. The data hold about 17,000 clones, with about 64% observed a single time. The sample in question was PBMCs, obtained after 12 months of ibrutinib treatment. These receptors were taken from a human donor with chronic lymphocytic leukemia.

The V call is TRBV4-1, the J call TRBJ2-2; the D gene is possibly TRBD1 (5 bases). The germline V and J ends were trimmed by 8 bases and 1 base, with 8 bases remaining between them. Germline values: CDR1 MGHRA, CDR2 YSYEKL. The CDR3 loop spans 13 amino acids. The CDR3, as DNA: TGCGCCAGCGAAAGGGGGAACACCGGGGAGCTGTTTTTT. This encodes CASERGNTGELFF.

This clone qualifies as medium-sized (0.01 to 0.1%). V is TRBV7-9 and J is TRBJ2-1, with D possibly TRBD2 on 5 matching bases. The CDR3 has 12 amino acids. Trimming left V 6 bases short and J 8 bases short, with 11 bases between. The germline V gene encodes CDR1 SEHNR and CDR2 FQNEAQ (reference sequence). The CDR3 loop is CASSYERDEQFF. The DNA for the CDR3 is TGTGCCAGCAGTTATGAGAGGGATGAGCAGTTCTTC. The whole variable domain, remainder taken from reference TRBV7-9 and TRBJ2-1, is DTGVSQNPRHKITKRGQNVTFRCDPISEHNRLYWYRQTLGQGPEFLTYFQNEAQLEKSRLLSDRFSAERPKGSFSTLEIQRTEQGDSAMYLCASSYERDEQFFGPGTRLTVL.

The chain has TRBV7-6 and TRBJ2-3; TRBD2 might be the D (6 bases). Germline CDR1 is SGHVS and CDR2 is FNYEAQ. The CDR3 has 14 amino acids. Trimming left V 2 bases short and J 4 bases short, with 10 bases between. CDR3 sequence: CASSLRRGPDTQYF. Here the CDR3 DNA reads TGTGCCAGCAGCTTAAGGCGGGGTCCAGATACGCAGTATTTT.

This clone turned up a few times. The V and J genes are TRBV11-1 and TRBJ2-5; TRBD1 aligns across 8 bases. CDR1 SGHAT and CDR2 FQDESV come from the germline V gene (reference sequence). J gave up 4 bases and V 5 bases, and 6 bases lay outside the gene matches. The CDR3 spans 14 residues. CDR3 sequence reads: CASSATGGGETQYF. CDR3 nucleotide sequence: TGTGCCAGCAGCGCCACAGGGGGTGGAGAGACCCAGTACTTC.

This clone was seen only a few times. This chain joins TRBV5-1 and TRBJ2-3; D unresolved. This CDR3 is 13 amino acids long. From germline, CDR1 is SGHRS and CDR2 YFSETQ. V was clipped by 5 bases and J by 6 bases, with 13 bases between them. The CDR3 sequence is CASRLRVEDTQYF. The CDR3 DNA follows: TGCGCCAGCAGGTTAAGGGTTGAGGATACGCAGTATTTT. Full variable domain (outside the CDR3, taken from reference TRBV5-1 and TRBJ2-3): KAGVTQTPRYLIKTRGQQVTLSCSPISGHRSVSWYQQTPGQGLQFLFEYFSETQRNKGNFPGRFSGRQFSNSRSEMNVSTLELGDSALYLCASRLRVEDTQYFGPGTRLTVL.

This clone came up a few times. The CDR3 sequence is CAISESSRNNYGYTF. The CDR3 DNA reads as TGTGCCATCAGTGAGTCGTCCAGGAATAACTATGGCTACACCTTC. The V gene is TRBV10-3, the J gene TRBJ1-2; D not resolved. V was shortened by 0 bases and J by 1 base, with 9 bases between the two germline ends. The CDR3 loop spans 15 amino acids. Germline V CDR1 and CDR2: ENHRY, SYGVKD.

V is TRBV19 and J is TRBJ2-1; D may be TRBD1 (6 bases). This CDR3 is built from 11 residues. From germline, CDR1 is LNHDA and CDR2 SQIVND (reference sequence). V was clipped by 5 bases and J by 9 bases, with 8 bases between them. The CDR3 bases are TGTGCCAGTAGTGTACAGGGTGAGCAGTTCTTC. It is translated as CASSVQGEQFF.

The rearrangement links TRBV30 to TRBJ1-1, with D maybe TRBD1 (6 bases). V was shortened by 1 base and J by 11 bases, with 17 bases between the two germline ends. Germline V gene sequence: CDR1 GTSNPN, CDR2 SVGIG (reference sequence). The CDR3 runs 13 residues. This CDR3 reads CAWSAGQGRQAFF. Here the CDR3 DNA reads TGTGCCTGGAGTGCGGGGCAGGGGCGTCAGGCTTTCTTT.

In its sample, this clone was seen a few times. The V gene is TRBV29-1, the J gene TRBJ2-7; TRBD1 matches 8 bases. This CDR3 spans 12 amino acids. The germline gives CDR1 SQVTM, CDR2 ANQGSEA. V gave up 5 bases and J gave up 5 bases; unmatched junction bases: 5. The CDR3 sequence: CSVTTGGNEQYF. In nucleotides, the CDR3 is TGCAGCGTTACTACAGGGGGAAACGAGCAGTACTTC.

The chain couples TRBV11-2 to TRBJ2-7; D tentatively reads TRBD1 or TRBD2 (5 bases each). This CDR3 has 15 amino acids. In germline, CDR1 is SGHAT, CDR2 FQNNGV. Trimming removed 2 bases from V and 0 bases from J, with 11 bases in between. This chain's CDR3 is CASSLSRESSYEQYF. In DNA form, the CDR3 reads TGTGCCAGCAGCTTAAGCAGGGAGAGCTCCTACGAGCAGTACTTC.

The CDR3 spells CASSPELREAGTDTQYF. The CDR3 DNA is TGTGCCAGCAGCCCCGAGTTACGGGAAGCAGGTACAGATACGCAGTATTTT. This sequence joins TRBV28 and TRBJ2-3; possible D gene TRBD2, 5 bases. Germline loops: CDR1 MDHEN, CDR2 SYDVKM. V shed 6 bases and J shed 3 bases, with 22 bases lying between them. CDR3 length: 17 residues.

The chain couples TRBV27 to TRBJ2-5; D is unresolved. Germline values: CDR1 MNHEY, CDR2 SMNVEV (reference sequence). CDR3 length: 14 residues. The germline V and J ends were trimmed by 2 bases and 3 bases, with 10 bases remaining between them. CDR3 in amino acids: CASSLIGGKETQYF. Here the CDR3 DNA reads TGTGCCAGCAGTTTAATTGGCGGTAAAGAGACCCAGTACTTC.

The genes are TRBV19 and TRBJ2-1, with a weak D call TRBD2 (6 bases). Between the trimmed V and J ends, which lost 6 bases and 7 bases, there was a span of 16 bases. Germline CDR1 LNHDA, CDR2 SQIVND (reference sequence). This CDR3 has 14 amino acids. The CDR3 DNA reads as TGTGCCAGTAGGTTAAGGAGGGATGTGAATGAGCAGTTCTTC. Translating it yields CASRLRRDVNEQFF.

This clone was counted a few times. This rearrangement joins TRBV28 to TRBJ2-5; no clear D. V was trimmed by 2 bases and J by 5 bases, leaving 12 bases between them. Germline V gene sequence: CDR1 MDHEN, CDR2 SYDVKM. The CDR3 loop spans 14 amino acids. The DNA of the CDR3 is TGTGCCAGCAGTTTAATAGGGAACGGGGAGACCCAGTACTTC. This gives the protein CASSLIGNGETQYF.

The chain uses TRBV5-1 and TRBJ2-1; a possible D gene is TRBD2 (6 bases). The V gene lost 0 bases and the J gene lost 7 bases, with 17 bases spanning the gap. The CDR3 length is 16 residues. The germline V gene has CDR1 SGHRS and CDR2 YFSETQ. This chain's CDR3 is CASSLGSVAVGNEQFF. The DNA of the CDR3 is TGCGCCAGCAGCTTGGGATCGGTAGCGGTTGGGAATGAGCAGTTCTTC.

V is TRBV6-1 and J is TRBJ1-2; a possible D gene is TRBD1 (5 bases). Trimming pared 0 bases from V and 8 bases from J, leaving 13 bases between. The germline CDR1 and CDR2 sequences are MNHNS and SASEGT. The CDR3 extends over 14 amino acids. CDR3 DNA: TGTGCCAGCAGTGAAGCGCTCTTGGACAACGGCTACACCTTC. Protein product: CASSEALLDNGYTF.

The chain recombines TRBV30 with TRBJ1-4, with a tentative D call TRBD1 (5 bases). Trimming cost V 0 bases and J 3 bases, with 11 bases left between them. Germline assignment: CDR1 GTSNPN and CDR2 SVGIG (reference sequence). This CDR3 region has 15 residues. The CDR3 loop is CAWSVASGPNEKLFF. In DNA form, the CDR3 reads TGTGCCTGGAGTGTAGCGTCGGGACCTAATGAAAAACTGTTTTTT.

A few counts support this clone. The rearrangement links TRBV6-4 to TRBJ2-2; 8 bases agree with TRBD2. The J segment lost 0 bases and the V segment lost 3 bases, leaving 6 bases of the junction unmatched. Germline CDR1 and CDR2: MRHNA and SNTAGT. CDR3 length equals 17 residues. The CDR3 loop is CASSEASGYSNTGELFF. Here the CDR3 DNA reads TGTGCCAGCAGTGAGGCTAGCGGGTACTCGAACACCGGGGAGCTGTTTTTT.

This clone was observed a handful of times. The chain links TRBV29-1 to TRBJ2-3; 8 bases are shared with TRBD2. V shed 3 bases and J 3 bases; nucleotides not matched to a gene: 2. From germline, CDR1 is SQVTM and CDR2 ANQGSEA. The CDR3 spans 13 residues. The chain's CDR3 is CSVDSGRTDTQYF. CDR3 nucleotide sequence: TGCAGCGTTGACAGCGGGAGAACAGATACGCAGTATTTT.

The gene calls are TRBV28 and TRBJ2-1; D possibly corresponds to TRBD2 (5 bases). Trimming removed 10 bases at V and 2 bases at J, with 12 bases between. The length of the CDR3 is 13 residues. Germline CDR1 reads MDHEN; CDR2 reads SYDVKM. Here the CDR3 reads CATISVAYNEQFF. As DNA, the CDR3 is TGTGCCACAATTAGCGTAGCCTACAATGAGCAGTTCTTC.

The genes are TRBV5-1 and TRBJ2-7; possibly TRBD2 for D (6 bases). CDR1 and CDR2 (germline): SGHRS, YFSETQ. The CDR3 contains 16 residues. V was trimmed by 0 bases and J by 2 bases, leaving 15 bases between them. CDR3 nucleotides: TGCGCCAGCAGCTTGGGGGGGGACCCTGATCCCTACGAGCAGTACTTC. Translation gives CASSLGGDPDPYEQYF.

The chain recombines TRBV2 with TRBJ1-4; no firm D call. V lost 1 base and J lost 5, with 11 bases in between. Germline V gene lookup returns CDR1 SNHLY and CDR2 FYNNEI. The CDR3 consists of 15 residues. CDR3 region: CASSEDGLGNEKLFF. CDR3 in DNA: TGTGCCAGCAGTGAAGACGGCCTAGGGAATGAAAAACTGTTTTTT.

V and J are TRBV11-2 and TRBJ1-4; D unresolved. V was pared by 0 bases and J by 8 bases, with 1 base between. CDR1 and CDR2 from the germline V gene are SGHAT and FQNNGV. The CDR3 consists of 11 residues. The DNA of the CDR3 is TGTGCCAGCAGCTTAGACGAAAAACTGTTTTTT. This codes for CASSLDEKLFF.

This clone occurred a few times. In DNA form, the CDR3 reads TGTGCCAGCAGTCTTCCGGGACACGAGCAGTACTTC. Residues: CASSLPGHEQYF. The chain has TRBV28 and TRBJ2-7, with D perhaps matching TRBD1 or TRBD2 (5 bases each). The CDR3 loop spans 12 amino acids. Germline loops: CDR1 MDHEN, CDR2 SYDVKM. Trimming left V 5 bases short and J 5 bases short, with 10 bases between.

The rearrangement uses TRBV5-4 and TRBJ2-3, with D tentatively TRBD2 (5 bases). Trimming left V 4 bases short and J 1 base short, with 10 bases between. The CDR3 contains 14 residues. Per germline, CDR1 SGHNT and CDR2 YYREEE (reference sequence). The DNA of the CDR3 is TGTGCCAGCAGCGCCGACTACGGCACAGATACGCAGTATTTT. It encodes CASSADYGTDTQYF.

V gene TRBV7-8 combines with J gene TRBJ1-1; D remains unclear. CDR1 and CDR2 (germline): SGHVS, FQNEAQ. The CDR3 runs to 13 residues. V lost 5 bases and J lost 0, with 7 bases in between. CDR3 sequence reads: CASSRGLNTEAFF. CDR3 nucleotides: TGTGCCAGCAGCCGTGGATTGAACACTGAAGCTTTCTTT. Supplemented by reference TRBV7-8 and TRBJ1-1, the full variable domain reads GAGVSQSPRYKVAKRGQDVALRCDPISGHVSLFWYQQALGQGPEFLTYFQNEAQLDKSGLPSDRFFAERPEGSVSTLKIQRTQQEDSAVYLCASSRGLNTEAFFGQGTRLTVV.

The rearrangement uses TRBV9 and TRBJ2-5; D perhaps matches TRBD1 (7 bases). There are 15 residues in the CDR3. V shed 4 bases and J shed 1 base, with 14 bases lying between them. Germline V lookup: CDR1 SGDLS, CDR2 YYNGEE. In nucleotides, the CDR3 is TGTGCCAGCAGCTTCGCGGGACAGTTCCAAGAGACCCAGTACTTC. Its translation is CASSFAGQFQETQYF.

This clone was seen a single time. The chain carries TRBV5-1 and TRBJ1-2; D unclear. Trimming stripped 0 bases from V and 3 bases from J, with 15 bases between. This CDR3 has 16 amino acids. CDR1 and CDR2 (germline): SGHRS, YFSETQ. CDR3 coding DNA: TGCGCCAGCAGCTTGGCCAGAGGCCCCAGGTACTATGGCTACACCTTC. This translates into CASSLARGPRYYGYTF.

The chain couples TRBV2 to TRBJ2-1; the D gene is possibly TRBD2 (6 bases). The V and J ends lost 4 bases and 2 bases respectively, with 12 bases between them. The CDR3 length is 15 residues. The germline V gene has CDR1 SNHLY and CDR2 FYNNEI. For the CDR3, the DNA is TGTGCCAGCAGTGTTAGCGGCCCCACCTACAATGAGCAGTTCTTC. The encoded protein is CASSVSGPTYNEQFF.

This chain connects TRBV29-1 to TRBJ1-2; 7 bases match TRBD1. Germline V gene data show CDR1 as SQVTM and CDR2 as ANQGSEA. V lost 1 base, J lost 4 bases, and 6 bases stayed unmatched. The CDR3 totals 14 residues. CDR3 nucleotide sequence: TGCAGCGTTGAAGGCATGGACAGGACCTATGGCTACACCTTC. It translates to CSVEGMDRTYGYTF.